This TCR beta chain was observed in a study of T cell clonotyping in hematopoietic cell transplantation. Across the whole study: Recipients' pretransplant samples followed cytoreduction. General study points: Graft donor and pretransplant recipient Inverse Simpson Index values predicted broader posttransplant TCR diversity. Without cell sorting, CD4 versus CD8 contributions remain unresolved. Recipient TCR diversity dropped after transplant; expanded clonotypes rose from day 30 to 180.

Time point defined: recipient sample about 28 days before transplant, after cytoreduction. TCRdb's copy holds only in-frame clones and misses some; the assay was immunoSEQ multiplex PCR. Among about 9,000 clones listed, less than 90% were seen once. This clone is termed medium-sized. Its antigen is currently unknown. Germline CDR1 reads MDHEN; CDR2 reads SYDVKM. The CDR3 sequence is 16 residues long. Between the trimmed V and J ends, which lost 5 bases and 4 bases, there was a span of 18 bases. This chain connects TRBV28 to TRBJ2-1; D perhaps matches TRBD2 (5 bases). The receptor was isolated from a woman aged 55-70 years with acute myeloid leukemia. Some clones in this sample may be carry-over from other donors' samples. Material: peripheral blood mononuclear cells, obtained before stem cell transplant. CDR3 DNA: TGTGCCAGCAGTCCACTGGGAGCGGTGGGGTACAATGAGCAGTTCTTC. Translating it yields CASSPLGAVGYNEQFF.